This T cell receptor (beta chain) emerged from a study of tumor and adjacent non-tumor tissue in lung cancer. Overall study: Patients were aged 31 to 76, approximately 11 men and about 5 women, stage I to III. Findings and limits, study-wide: Normal lung showed higher cumulative top 100 clone frequency than tumor.

TCRbeta libraries were built with three rounds of nested PCR, modified from ARM-PCR. TCRdb reanalysed the multiplex PCR reads using MiXCR and keeps one entry per CDR3 protein. Of 40,000 to 55,000 distinct CDR3 sequences in the sample, 60% to 80% were seen once. Concerning this clonotype: The antigen is not known. At one end the junction does not follow the germline gene, possibly because of a read error.

No cell sorting was done before RNA was extracted from the tissue. More than 3 cm separated this lung sample from the edge of the tumor. Donors were chemotherapy-naive, newly diagnosed lung cancer surgical patients in China, August–late 2014. This CDR3 is built from 18 residues. The rearrangement joins TRBV12-3 or TRBV12-4 to TRBJ2-7; 10 bases agree with TRBD1. The TCR comes from an older woman with non-small cell lung cancer. The sample comprised distant non-tumor lung tissue. The CDR3 here is CASSSTNPGQGSSYEQYF. CDR3 nucleotide sequence: TGTGCCAGCAGTTCGACGAACCCGGGACAGGGGTCCTCTTACGAGCAGTATTTC.